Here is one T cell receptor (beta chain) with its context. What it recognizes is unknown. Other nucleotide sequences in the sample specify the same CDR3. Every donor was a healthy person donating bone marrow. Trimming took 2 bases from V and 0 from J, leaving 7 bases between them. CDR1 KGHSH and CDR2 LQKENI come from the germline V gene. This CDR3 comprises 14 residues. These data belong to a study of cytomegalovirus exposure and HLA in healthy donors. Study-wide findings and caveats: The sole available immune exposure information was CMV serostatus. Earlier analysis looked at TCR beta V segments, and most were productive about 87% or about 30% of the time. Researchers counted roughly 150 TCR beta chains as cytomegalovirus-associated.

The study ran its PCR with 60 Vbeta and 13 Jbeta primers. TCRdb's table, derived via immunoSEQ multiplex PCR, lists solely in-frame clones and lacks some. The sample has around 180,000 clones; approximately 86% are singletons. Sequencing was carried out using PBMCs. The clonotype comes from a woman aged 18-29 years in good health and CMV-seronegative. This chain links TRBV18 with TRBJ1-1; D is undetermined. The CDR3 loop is CASSPAGMNTEAFF. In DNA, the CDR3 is TGTGCCAGCTCACCAGCCGGGATGAACACTGAAGCTTTCTTT.